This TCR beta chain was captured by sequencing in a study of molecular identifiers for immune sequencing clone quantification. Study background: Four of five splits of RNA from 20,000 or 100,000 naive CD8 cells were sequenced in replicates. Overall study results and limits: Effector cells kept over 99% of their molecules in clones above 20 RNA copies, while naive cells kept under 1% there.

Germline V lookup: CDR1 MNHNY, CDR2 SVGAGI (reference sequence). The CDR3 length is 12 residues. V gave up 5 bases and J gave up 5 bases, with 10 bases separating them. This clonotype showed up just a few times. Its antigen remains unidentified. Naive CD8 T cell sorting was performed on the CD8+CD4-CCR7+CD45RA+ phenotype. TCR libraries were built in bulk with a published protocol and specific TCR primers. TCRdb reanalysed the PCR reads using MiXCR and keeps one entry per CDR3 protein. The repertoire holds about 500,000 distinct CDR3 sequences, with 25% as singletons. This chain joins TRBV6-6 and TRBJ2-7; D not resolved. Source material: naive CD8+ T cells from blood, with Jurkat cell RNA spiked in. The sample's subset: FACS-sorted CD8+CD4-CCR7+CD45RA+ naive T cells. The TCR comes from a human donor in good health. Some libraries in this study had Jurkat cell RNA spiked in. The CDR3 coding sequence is TGTGCCAGCAGTCACTTCCAGCACGAGCAGTACTTC. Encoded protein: CASSHFQHEQYF.